Described below is a single TCR beta chain sequence and its context. This CDR3 region has 14 residues. Germline CDR1 and CDR2: LNHDA and SQIVND (reference sequence). TCRdb reprocessed the 5' RACE reads and keeps a single row for each CDR3 protein, giving no DNA. The sample has 330,000 or so distinct CDR3 sequences, and its top ten clones hold around 2%. This sample was included in a study of monozygotic twins with inflammatory bowel disease. The sequence was obtained from a human donor with ulcerative colitis or Crohn's disease, or a healthy co-twin of an affected twin (not recorded which). The material sequenced was blood. The chain joins TRBV19 to TRBJ2-1; no DNA is available, so the TRBD2 call from TCRdb remains unchecked. This CDR3 reads CASSIVRAGLEQFF. Drawing the rest from reference TRBV19 and TRBJ2-1, the complete variable domain is DGGITQSPKYLFRKEGQNVTLSCEQNLNHDAMYWYRQDPGQGLRLIYYSQIVNDFQKGDIAEGYSVSREKKESFPLTVTSAQKNPTAFYLCASSIVRAGLEQFFGPGTRLTVL.